The clone carrying this T cell receptor beta chain was counted a single time. What it recognizes is unknown. The sample comes from a study of cytomegalovirus exposure and HLA in healthy donors. The wider study: Later, an analysis reported that the 130 or so validation repertoires had used the same platform as the approximately 630 first-cohort repertoires.

Study results and limitations: A classifier reportedly called cytomegalovirus status with high sensitivity and specificity.

The donors were in the approximately 110-subject validation cohort; that cohort was separate from the roughly 730-subject first cohort. Clones were sequenced by immunoSEQ multiplex PCR, and TCRdb holds only the in-frame ones, with some missing. Of around 260,000 clones in the sample, 90% were seen once. The CDR3 extends over 19 amino acids. Trimming cost V 6 bases and J 8 bases; bases outside gene matches: 19. The germline V gene encodes CDR1 SGDLS and CDR2 YYNGEE. The source is a woman in her twenties or thirties in good health and CMV-seronegative. Source material: PBMCs. The V gene is TRBV9, the J gene TRBJ2-1, with TRBD2 matching 14 bases. CDR3 residues: CASNLEGGTSGSFMDEQFF. CDR3 DNA: TGTGCCAGCAACTTGGAGGGCGGGACTAGCGGGAGTTTTATGGATGAGCAGTTCTTC.